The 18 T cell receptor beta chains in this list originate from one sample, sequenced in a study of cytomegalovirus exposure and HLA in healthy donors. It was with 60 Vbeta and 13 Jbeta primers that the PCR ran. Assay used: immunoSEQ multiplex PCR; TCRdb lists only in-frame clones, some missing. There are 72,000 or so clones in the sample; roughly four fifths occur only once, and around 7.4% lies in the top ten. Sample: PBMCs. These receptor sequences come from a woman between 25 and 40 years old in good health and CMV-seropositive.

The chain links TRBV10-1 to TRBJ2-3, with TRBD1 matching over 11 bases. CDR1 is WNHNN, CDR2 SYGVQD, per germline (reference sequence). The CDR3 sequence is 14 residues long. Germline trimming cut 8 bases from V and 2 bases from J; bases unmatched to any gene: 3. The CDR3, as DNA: TGCGCCAGCCGGGACAGGGGGGACACAGATACGCAGTATTTT. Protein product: CASRDRGDTDTQYF.

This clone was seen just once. CDR3 DNA sequence: TGTGCCTGGAGTTCGAGGCATGGAAACACCATATATTTT. Residues: CAWSSRHGNTIYF. The rearrangement joins TRBV30 to TRBJ1-3, with D uncertain. V lost 2 bases to trimming and J lost 3 bases, with 8 bases between them. This CDR3 region has 13 residues. Germline V CDR1 and CDR2: GTSNPN, SVGIG (reference sequence).

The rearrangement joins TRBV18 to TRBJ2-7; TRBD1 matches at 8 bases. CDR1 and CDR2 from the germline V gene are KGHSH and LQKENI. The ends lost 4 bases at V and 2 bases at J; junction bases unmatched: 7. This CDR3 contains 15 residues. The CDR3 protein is CASSQGQGEPYEQYF. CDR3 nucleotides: TGTGCCAGCTCACAAGGACAGGGTGAGCCCTACGAGCAGTACTTC. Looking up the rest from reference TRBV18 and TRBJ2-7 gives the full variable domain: NAGVMQNPRHLVRRRGQEARLRCSPMKGHSHVYWYRQLPEEGLKFMVYLQKENIIDESGMPKERFSAEFPKEGPSILRIQQVVRGDSAAYFCASSQGQGEPYEQYFGPGTRLTVT.

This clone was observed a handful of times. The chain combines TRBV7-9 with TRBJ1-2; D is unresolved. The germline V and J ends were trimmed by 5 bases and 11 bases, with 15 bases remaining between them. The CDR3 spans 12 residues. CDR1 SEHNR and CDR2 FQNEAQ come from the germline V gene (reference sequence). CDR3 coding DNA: TGTGCCAGCAGCCCCGGTGGGTACGGGTACACCTTC. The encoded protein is CASSPGGYGYTF. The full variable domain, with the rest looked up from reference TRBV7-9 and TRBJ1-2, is DTGVSQNPRHKITKRGQNVTFRCDPISEHNRLYWYRQTLGQGPEFLTYFQNEAQLEKSRLLSDRFSAERPKGSFSTLEIQRTEQGDSAMYLCASSPGGYGYTFGSGTRLTVV.

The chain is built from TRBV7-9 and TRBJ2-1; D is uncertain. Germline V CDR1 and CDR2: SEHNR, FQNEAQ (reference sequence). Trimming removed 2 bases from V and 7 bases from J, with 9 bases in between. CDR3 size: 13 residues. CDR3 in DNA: TGTGCCAGCAGCTTACTATCCTTGAATGAGCAGTTCTTC. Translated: CASSLLSLNEQFF. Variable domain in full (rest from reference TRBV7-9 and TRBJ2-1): DTGVSQNPRHKITKRGQNVTFRCDPISEHNRLYWYRQTLGQGPEFLTYFQNEAQLEKSRLLSDRFSAERPKGSFSTLEIQRTEQGDSAMYLCASSLLSLNEQFFGPGTRLTVL.

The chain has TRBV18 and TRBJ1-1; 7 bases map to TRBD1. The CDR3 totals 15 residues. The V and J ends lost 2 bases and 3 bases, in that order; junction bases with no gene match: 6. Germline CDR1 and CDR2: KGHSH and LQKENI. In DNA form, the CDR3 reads TGTGCCAGCTCACCAATGACAGGGCTTGACACTGAAGCTTTCTTT. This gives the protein CASSPMTGLDTEAFF.

The chain's CDR3 is CASSLSGRGNEQFF. CDR3 nucleotides: TGTGCCAGTAGTCTTAGCGGGAGAGGGAATGAGCAGTTCTTC. The chain joins TRBV19 to TRBJ2-1, with 9 bases identical to TRBD2. The CDR3 loop spans 14 amino acids. Trimming took 5 bases from V and 7 from J; bases not matched to a gene: 6. Per the germline V gene, CDR1 is LNHDA and CDR2 is SQIVND (reference sequence).

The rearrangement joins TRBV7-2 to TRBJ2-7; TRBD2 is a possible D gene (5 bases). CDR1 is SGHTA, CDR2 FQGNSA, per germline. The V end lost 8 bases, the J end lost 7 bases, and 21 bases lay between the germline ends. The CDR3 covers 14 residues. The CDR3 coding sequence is TGTGCCAGCCGACCCGACGGGAATCCCGAGGAGCAGTACTTC. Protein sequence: CASRPDGNPEEQYF.

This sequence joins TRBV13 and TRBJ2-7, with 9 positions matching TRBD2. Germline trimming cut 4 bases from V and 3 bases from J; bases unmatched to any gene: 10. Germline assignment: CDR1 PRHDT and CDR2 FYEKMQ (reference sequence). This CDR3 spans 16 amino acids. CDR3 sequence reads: CASSSNGLATHYEQYF. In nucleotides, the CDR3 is TGTGCCAGCAGCTCGAATGGACTAGCGACACACTACGAGCAGTACTTC.

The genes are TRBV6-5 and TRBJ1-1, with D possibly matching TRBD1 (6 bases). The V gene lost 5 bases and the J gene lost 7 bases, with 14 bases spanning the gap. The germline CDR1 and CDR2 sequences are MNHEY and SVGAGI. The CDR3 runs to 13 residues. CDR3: CASSPQGFGEAFF. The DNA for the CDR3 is TGTGCCAGCAGTCCACAGGGATTCGGTGAAGCTTTCTTT.

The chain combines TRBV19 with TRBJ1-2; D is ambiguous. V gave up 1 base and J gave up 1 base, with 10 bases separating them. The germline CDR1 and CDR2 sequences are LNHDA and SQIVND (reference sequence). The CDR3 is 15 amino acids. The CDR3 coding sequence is TGTGCCAGTAGTATAGGTGGTCTAGGTAACTATGGCTACACCTTC. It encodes CASSIGGLGNYGYTF.

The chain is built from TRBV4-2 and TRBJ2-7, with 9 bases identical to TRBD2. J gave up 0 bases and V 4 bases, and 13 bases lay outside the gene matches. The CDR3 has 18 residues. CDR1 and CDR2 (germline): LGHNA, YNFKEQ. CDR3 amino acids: CASSLSRGLAGNSYEQYF. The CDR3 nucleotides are TGTGCCAGCAGCCTCTCCCGAGGGCTAGCGGGAAACTCCTACGAGCAGTACTTC.

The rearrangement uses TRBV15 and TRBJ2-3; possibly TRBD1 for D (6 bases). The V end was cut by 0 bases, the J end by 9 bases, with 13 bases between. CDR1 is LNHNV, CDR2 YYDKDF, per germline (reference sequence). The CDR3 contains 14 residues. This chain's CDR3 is CATSRDSTGKTQYF. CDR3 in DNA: TGTGCCACCAGCAGAGACTCGACAGGAAAAACGCAGTATTTT.

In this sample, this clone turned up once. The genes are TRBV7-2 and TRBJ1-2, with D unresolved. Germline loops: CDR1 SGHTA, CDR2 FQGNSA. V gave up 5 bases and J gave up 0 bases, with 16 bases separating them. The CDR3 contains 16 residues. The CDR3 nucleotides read TGTGCCAGCAGCAACCTACTAGCCAAGGCTAACTATGGCTACACCTTC. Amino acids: CASSNLLAKANYGYTF.

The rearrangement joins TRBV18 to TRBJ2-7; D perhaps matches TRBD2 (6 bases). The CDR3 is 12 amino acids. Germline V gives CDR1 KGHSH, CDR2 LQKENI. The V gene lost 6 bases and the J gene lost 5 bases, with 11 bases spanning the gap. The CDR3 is CASSGLGDEQYF. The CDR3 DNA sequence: TGTGCCAGCTCGGGACTTGGGGACGAGCAGTACTTC.

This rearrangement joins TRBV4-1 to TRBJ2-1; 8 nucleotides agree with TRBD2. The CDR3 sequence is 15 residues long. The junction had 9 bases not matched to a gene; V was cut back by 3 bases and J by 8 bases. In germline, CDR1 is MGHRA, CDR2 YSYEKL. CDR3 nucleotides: TGCGCCAGCAGCCATGAACGGACTAGCCCCCATGAGCAGTTCTTC. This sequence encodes CASSHERTSPHEQFF.

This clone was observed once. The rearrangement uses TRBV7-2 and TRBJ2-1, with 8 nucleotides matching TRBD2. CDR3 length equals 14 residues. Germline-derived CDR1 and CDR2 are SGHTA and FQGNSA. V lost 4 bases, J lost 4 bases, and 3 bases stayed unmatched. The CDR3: CASSSSGSYNEQFF. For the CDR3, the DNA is TGTGCCAGCAGCTCCAGCGGGAGTTACAATGAGCAGTTCTTC.

The DNA of the CDR3 is TGTGCCTGGAGGAAGGGGCCCGCTGAAGCTTTCTTT. Protein product: CAWRKGPAEAFF. The chain carries TRBV30 and TRBJ1-1, with D tentatively TRBD1 (5 bases). Trimming took off 3 bases at V and 6 bases at J, with 11 bases between the two ends. Germline values: CDR1 GTSNPN, CDR2 SVGIG (reference sequence). This CDR3 has 12 residues.